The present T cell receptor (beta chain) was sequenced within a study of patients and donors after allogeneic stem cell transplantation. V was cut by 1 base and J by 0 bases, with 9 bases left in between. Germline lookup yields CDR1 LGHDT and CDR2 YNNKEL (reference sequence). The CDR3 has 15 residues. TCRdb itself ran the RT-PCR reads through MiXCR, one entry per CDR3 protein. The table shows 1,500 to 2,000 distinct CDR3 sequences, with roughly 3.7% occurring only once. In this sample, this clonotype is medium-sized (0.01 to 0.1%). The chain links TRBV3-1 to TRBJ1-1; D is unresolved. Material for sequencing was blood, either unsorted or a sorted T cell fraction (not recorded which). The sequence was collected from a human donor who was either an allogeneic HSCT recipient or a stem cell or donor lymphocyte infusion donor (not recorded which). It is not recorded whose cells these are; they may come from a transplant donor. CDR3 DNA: TGTGCCAGCAGCCAAGGCGAGGTCCTGAACACTGAAGCTTTCTTT. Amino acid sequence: CASSQGEVLNTEAFF.